One and the same sample provided the 8 T cell receptor beta chains below, sequenced in a study of blood T cell repertoires in COVID-19. Generated by immunoSEQ multiplex PCR, the TCRdb table keeps only in-frame clones and is missing some. The top ten hold 5% to 6.5% of the sample, which has 9,500 to 15,000 clones, over 55% seen once. The source material was peripheral blood. All receptors derive from a man aged 60 to 75 with COVID-19, enrolled during active disease.

The V call is TRBV4-2, the J call TRBJ2-1; 10 nucleotides align to TRBD2. Germline V gene lookup returns CDR1 LGHNA and CDR2 YNFKEQ. This CDR3 is built from 16 residues. J lost 2 bases, V lost 3 bases, and 4 bases had no gene match. The CDR3 sequence: CASSQYTSGAYNEQFF. As DNA, the CDR3 is TGTGCCAGCAGCCAGTACACTAGCGGGGCCTACAATGAGCAGTTCTTC.

The rearrangement links TRBV6-5 to TRBJ2-2, with TRBD2 identical over 7 bases. In germline, CDR1 is MNHEY, CDR2 SVGAGI. The CDR3 runs to 16 residues. The V and J ends lost 2 bases and 4 bases, in that order; junction bases with no gene match: 7. CDR3 protein: CASSYPGGGATGELFF. The CDR3 DNA reads as TGTGCCAGCAGTTACCCCGGGGGAGGGGCCACCGGGGAGCTGTTTTTT.

This chain links TRBV3-1 (or the pseudogene TRBV3-2) with TRBJ1-5; D is possibly TRBD1 (6 bases). Germline assignment: CDR1 LGHDT and CDR2 YNNKEL (reference sequence). Trimming pared 0 bases from V and 2 bases from J, leaving 8 bases between. The CDR3 sequence is 15 residues long. CDR3 nucleotide sequence: TGTGCCAGCAGCCAAGACCCAGGGGGCAATCAGCCCCAGCATTTT. Amino acid sequence: CASSQDPGGNQPQHF.

The chain links TRBV10-3 to TRBJ1-2; 11 nucleotides line up with TRBD1. The CDR3 runs to 15 residues. V trimming: 10 bases; J trimming: 3 bases; junction bases outside the gene matches: 10. Germline assignment: CDR1 ENHRY and CDR2 SYGVKD. The CDR3: CANNRDRGADYGYTF. CDR3 coding DNA: TGTGCCAATAACCGGGACAGGGGGGCGGACTATGGCTACACCTTC.

This chain connects TRBV5-4 to TRBJ2-2, with TRBD1 matching over 7 bases. V lost 4 bases, J lost 3 bases, and 9 bases stayed unmatched. Per germline, CDR1 SGHNT and CDR2 YYREEE (reference sequence). CDR3 size: 16 residues. The DNA for the CDR3 is TGTGCCAGCAGCAACGGACAGGTTGGATACACCGGGGAGCTGTTTTTT. This gives the protein CASSNGQVGYTGELFF.

The chain couples TRBV2 to TRBJ2-7, with D tentatively TRBD2 (6 bases). The CDR3 spans 14 residues. Per germline, CDR1 SNHLY and CDR2 FYNNEI. V was trimmed by 9 bases and J by 2 bases, leaving 17 bases between them. CDR3 DNA: TGTGCCAGTACATGGGGGGTAGAGACCTACGAGCAGTACTTC. It is translated as CASTWGVETYEQYF.

This chain connects TRBV7-9 to TRBJ1-2, with 7 bases matching TRBD1. Germline CDR1 is SEHNR and CDR2 is FQNEAQ (reference sequence). V lost 4 bases to trimming and J lost 8 bases; unmatched junction nucleotides: 10. This CDR3 contains 14 residues. Written as DNA, the CDR3 is TGTGCCAGCAGCTCCTGGACAGGCGGTAACGGCTACACCTTC. Protein product: CASSSWTGGNGYTF.

This rearrangement joins TRBV13 to TRBJ1-6; 7 bases agree with TRBD1. Germline-derived CDR1 and CDR2 are PRHDT and FYEKMQ (reference sequence). CDR3 size: 15 residues. V shed 5 bases and J 6 bases; nucleotides not matched to a gene: 7. The chain's CDR3 is CASSHTGTVNSPLHF. CDR3 DNA sequence: TGTGCCAGCAGCCACACCGGGACAGTTAATTCACCCCTCCACTTT.